This T cell receptor (beta chain) was sequenced in a study of cytomegalovirus exposure and HLA in healthy donors. J gave up 3 bases and V 2 bases, and 9 bases lay outside the gene matches. Per the germline V gene, CDR1 is SGHTA and CDR2 is FQGNSA. This CDR3 spans 16 amino acids. This table comes from immunoSEQ multiplex PCR, and its TCRdb copy is limited to in-frame clones, with some not included. The profile shows some 140,000 clones, around 90% of them singletons. What was sequenced was PBMCs. This TCR was sampled from a woman aged 25-40 years in good health and CMV-seropositive. The chain is built from TRBV7-2 and TRBJ2-7, with TRBD2 identical over 8 bases. The chain's CDR3 is CASSLWGSGVDYEQYF. The CDR3 bases are TGTGCCAGCAGCTTATGGGGTAGCGGGGTAGACTACGAGCAGTACTTC.